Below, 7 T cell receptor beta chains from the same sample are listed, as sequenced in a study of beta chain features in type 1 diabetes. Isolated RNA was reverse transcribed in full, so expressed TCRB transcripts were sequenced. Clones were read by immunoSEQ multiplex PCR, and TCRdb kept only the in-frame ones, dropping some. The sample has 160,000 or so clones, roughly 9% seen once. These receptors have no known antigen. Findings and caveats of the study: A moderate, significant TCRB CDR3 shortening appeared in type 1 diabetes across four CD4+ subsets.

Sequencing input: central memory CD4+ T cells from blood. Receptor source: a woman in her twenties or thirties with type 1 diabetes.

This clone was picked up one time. Here the CDR3 DNA reads TGTGCCAGCAGCGGGGGTACTAGCGGGAGTTTCTACGAGCAGTACTTC. Translation: CASSGGTSGSFYEQYF. The genes are TRBV9 and TRBJ2-7, with 11 bases that match TRBD2. V shed 3 bases and J 3 bases; nucleotides not matched to a gene: 8. The CDR3 has 16 residues. Germline V gives CDR1 SGDLS, CDR2 YYNGEE. Full variable domain (rest looked up from reference TRBV9 and TRBJ2-7): DSGVTQTPKHLITATGQRVTLRCSPRSGDLSVYWYQQSLDQGLQFLIQYYNGEERAKGNILERFSAQQFPDLHSELNLSSLELGDSALYFCASSGGTSGSFYEQYFGPGTRLTVT.

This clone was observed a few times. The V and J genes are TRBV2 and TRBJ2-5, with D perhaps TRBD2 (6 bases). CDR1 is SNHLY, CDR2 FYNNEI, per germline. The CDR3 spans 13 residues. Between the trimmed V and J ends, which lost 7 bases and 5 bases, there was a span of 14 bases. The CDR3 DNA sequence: TGTGCCAGCACCATACTAGCTGGCGAGACCCAGTACTTC. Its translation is CASTILAGETQYF.

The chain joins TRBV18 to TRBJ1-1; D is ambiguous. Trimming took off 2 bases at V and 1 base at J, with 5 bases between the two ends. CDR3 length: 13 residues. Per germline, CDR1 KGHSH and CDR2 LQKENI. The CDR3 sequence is CASSPEANTEAFF. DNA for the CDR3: TGTGCCAGCTCACCAGAGGCGAACACTGAAGCTTTCTTT.

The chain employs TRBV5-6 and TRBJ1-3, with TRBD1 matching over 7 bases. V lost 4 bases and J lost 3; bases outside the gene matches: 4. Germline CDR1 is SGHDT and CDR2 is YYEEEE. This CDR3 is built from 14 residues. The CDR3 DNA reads TGTGCCAGCAGCGCACAGGGGCTTGGAAACACCATATATTTT. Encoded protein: CASSAQGLGNTIYF.

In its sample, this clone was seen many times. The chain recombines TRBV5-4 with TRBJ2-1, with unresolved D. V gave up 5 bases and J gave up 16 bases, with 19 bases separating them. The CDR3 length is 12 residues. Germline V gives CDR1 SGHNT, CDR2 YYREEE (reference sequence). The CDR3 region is CASRRDSASQFF. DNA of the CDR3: TGTGCCAGCAGGCGAGACTCGGCTAGTCAATTCTTC.

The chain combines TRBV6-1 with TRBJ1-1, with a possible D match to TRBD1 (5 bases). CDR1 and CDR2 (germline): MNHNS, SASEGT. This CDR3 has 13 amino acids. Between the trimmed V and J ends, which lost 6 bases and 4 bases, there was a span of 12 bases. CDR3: CASSNPGSTEAFF. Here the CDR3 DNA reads TGTGCCAGCAGCAATCCAGGGTCCACTGAAGCTTTCTTT.

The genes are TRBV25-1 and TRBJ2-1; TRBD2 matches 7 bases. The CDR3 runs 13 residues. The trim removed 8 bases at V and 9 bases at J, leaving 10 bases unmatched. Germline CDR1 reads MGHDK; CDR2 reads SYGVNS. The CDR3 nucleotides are TGTGCCAGCGGTGGTAGCGGGTTACGTGAGCAGTTCTTC. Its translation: CASGGSGLREQFF.